A single sample gave rise to the 10 T cell receptor beta chains below, sequenced in a study of read filtering for tumor transcriptome and immune sequencing. The library was built from roughly 400 ng RNA with molecular barcoded adaptors for alpha/delta and beta/gamma chains. TCRdb itself ran the reads through MiXCR, one entry per CDR3 protein. The sample yields 100,000 to 150,000 distinct CDR3 sequences, less than 15% seen once. The specimen was a population of CD138-negative cells sorted from bone marrow. These receptors came from a donor at least 40 years old with multiple myeloma.

Notes on this clonotype: A much larger clone differs from this one at a single base, so this may be a read error. The gene calls are TRBV18 and TRBJ2-1; D remains unclear. The CDR3 extends over 13 amino acids. The germline V gene encodes CDR1 KGHSH and CDR2 LQKENI. DNA of the CDR3: TGTGCCCGCTCACCCGGATCCCCTAATGAGCAGTTCTTC. Translating it yields CARSPGSPNEQFF.

In its sample, this clonotype was seen many times. This chain joins TRBV29-1 and TRBJ1-2, with D possibly matching TRBD1 (5 bases). The V end was cut by 8 bases, the J end by 5 bases, with 15 bases between. Germline V gene sequence: CDR1 SQVTM, CDR2 ANQGSEA. The CDR3 totals 12 residues. The CDR3 DNA reads TGCAGCACCTGGGGGACCGGATATGGCTACACCTTC. It translates to CSTWGTGYGYTF. Complete variable domain (other parts from reference TRBV29-1 and TRBJ1-2): SAVISQKPSRDICQRGTSLTIQCQVDSQVTMMFWYRQQPGQSLTLIATANQGSEATYESGFVIDKFPISRPNLTFSTLTVSNMSPEDSSIYLCSTWGTGYGYTFGSGTRLTVV.

Many counts were recorded for this clonotype. The chain combines TRBV11-2 with TRBJ2-4; 10 bases fit TRBD2. Germline V lookup: CDR1 SGHAT, CDR2 FQNNGV. CDR3 length equals 20 residues. Losses at the gene ends were 2 bases for V and 9 bases for J; bases not matched to a gene: 22. CDR3 sequence: CASSLKFGGGLAEIEGIQYF. The CDR3 bases are TGTGCCAGCAGCTTAAAGTTCGGGGGAGGACTAGCGGAGATCGAGGGCATTCAGTACTTC.

This clonotype appeared a few times. This chain links TRBV12-3 or TRBV12-4 with TRBJ2-1; tentatively, D is TRBD1 or TRBD2 (7 bases each). The germline V and J ends were trimmed by 0 bases and 10 bases, with 22 bases remaining between them. There are 17 residues in the CDR3. CDR3 nucleotide sequence: TGTGCCAGCAGTTTAGCGGGGGAACAGGGGAGGGCCGTCGAGCAGTTCTTC. Protein: CASSLAGEQGRAVEQFF.

This clonotype came up many times. This chain connects TRBV24-1 to TRBJ2-1; no definite D call. This CDR3 has 13 amino acids. V was pared by 8 bases and J by 8 bases, with 15 bases between. The germline V gene has CDR1 KGHDR and CDR2 SFDVKD. This chain's CDR3 is CATTQGPRDEQFF. CDR3 bases: TGTGCCACCACCCAAGGCCCCCGCGATGAGCAGTTCTTC.

This clonotype was found many times. The rearrangement links TRBV5-6 to TRBJ2-3; 8 nucleotides line up with TRBD1. The CDR3 runs to 15 residues. Germline assignment: CDR1 SGHDT and CDR2 YYEEEE. Trimming at V came to 2 bases and at J to 8 bases, leaving 10 bases not matched to a gene. CDR3 DNA: TGTGCCAGCAGCTTAATGTCAGGGGGCTTGGGTACGCAGTATTTT. Encoded protein: CASSLMSGGLGTQYF.

This clonotype has just a few counts. The rearrangement links TRBV30 to TRBJ2-3; TRBD1 aligns across 8 bases. The J segment lost 2 bases and the V segment lost 0 bases, leaving 4 bases of the junction unmatched. The germline V gene encodes CDR1 GTSNPN and CDR2 SVGIG (reference sequence). The CDR3 sequence is 15 residues long. CDR3 amino acids: CAWSVGDRNTDTQYF. The CDR3 region has the DNA TGTGCCTGGAGTGTAGGGGACAGGAACACAGATACGCAGTATTTT.

This clonotype has a handful of counts. A read error may explain this, as a much larger clone is one base away. The genes are TRBV11-2 and TRBJ2-1, with 8 positions matching TRBD2. Per germline, CDR1 SGHAT and CDR2 FQNNGV. The CDR3 sequence is 15 residues long. CDR3 in amino acids: CASSFGRAENNGQFF. In DNA form, the CDR3 reads TGTGCCAGCAGCTTCGGGAGGGCCGAGAACAATGGGCAGTTCTTC.

CDR3 residues: CASSFGQGMTEAFF. The DNA of the CDR3 is TGTGCCAGCAGTTTTGGACAGGGAATGACTGAAGCTTTCTTT. The V and J genes are TRBV12-3 or TRBV12-4 and TRBJ1-1; TRBD1 matches at 8 bases. The J segment lost 5 bases and the V segment lost 3 bases, leaving 5 bases of the junction unmatched. This CDR3 is 14 amino acids long.

This clonotype was seen many times. This chain joins TRBV5-1 and TRBJ2-3, with 10 bases identical to TRBD2. V shed 2 bases, J shed 6 bases, and the junction held 9 bases outside the gene matches. Germline V gene sequence: CDR1 SGHRS, CDR2 YFSETQ. The CDR3 is 16 residues long. The CDR3: CASSFQLLAGEDTQYF. In DNA, the CDR3 is TGCGCCAGCAGCTTCCAACTCCTAGCGGGAGAGGATACGCAGTATTTT.